The source of this T cell receptor beta chain is a study of Ad26.COV2.S vaccination and SARS-CoV-2 variants. Study observations and caveats: Vaccine recipients showed a spike-specific TCR breadth that was higher than in placebo recipients. Once vaccination had occurred, spike-specific CD8+ and CD4+ T cell responses reportedly showed substantial breadth. Non-spike TCR breadth did not differ much between vaccine and placebo recipients. Possible underestimation of total T cell responses by the TCR breadth and depth analyses was noted.

The assay was immunoSEQ multiplex PCR, and TCRdb's table has in-frame clones only and misses some. Among over 110,000 clones, 86% were seen once, and the ten largest hold around 5%. V gave up 5 bases and J gave up 8 bases; unmatched junction bases: 10. This CDR3 is 16 amino acids long. In germline, CDR1 is MGHRA, CDR2 YSYEKL. This clone has only one observation. The target antigen is unknown. This TCR was recovered from a human donor who had recovered from COVID-19. Material: peripheral blood, obtained after recovery from COVID-19. V is TRBV4-1 and J is TRBJ1-4, with TRBD1 identical over 11 bases. The CDR3 coding sequence is TGCGCCAGCAGCAAAACCGGGACAGGGGGGGCCGAAAAACTGTTTTTT. Translated: CASSKTGTGGAEKLFF.